Each of the 5 T cell receptor beta chains below was sequenced from the same sample in a study of cytomegalovirus exposure and HLA in healthy donors (dated by TCRdb to 2016 to 2017). The library was made by the immunoSEQ multiplex PCR assay. For the multiplex PCR, a mixture combining 60 forward primers for TCR Vbeta segments and 13 reverse primers for TCR Jbeta segments was used. Not all clones reach the TCRdb copy of this immuneACCESS table, which keeps in-frame sequences only. Checked studies attribute under half of the gap to unresolved V genes and leave the rest unexplained. Here the sample has over 100,000 clones; over 65% occur a single time. The ten top clones hold 2.7% of the sample. Material for sequencing was PBMCs. Receptors originate from a female donor in good health and CMV-seronegative.

This clone occurred a few times. V usage is TRBV19 and J usage is TRBJ2-7, with TRBD1 matching 10 bases. V shed 3 bases and J 5 bases; nucleotides not matched to a gene: 7. Germline V gene lookup returns CDR1 LNHDA and CDR2 SQIVND (reference sequence). CDR3 length: 15 residues. CDR3 DNA: TGTGCCAGTAGTATCCCCGGACAGGGGGTCCACGAGCAGTACTTC. Protein sequence: CASSIPGQGVHEQYF.

The chain is built from TRBV25-1 and TRBJ2-2, with 14 bases aligning to TRBD2. Germline values: CDR1 MGHDK, CDR2 SYGVNS. V was pared by 3 bases and J by 2 bases, with 5 bases of the junction left unmatched. The CDR3 length is 18 residues. CDR3 nucleotides: TGTGCCAGCAGTGACATTGGACTAGCGGGGGGAAACACCGGGGAGCTGTTTTTT. This codes for CASSDIGLAGGNTGELFF.

This clone was seen more than once but under ten times. This rearrangement joins TRBV5-4 to TRBJ1-4; D ambiguous. The germline V gene encodes CDR1 SGHNT and CDR2 YYREEE (reference sequence). Trimming removed 2 bases at V and 6 bases at J, with 8 bases between. This CDR3 spans 13 amino acids. For the CDR3, the DNA is TGTGCCAGCAGCTTTGATGTAGATGAAAAACTGTTTTTT. Its translation is CASSFDVDEKLFF.

The chain has TRBV4-2 and TRBJ1-2; D remains unclear. The CDR3 is 13 residues long. The germline CDR1 and CDR2 sequences are LGHNA and YNFKEQ. V was clipped by 5 bases and J by 2 bases, with 9 bases between them. The CDR3 reads CASSETENYGYTF. The CDR3 nucleotides read TGTGCCAGCAGCGAAACCGAGAACTATGGCTACACCTTC.

The rearrangement uses TRBV6-5 and TRBJ2-1; TRBD2 aligns across 14 bases. Per the germline V gene, CDR1 is MNHEY and CDR2 is SVGAGI. The V gene end was trimmed by 4 bases and the J gene end by 9 bases; junction bases not matched to a gene: 5. CDR3 length equals 15 residues. The CDR3 sequence is CASSFGLAGGGEQFF. CDR3 nucleotides: TGTGCCAGCAGTTTCGGACTAGCGGGGGGAGGTGAGCAGTTCTTC.